These 23 T cell receptor beta chains were sequenced from one sample in a study of cytomegalovirus exposure and HLA in healthy donors. The PCR ran on 60 Vbeta and 13 Jbeta primers. The protocol was immunoSEQ multiplex PCR, while the TCRdb copy is restricted to in-frame clones and leaves out a portion. The data contain fewer than 200,000 clones, approximately 82% of them singletons. The sample was PBMCs. These receptors originate from a woman in her twenties or thirties in good health and CMV-seronegative.

V and J are TRBV30 and TRBJ2-7; 12 nucleotides match TRBD1. The germline V gene encodes CDR1 GTSNPN and CDR2 SVGIG (reference sequence). The V segment lost 5 bases and the J segment 9 bases; nucleotides outside the gene matches: 8. There are 13 residues in the CDR3. CDR3 DNA sequence: TGTGCCTGGGACCGGGACAGGGGGCGCGTGCAGTACTTC. It codes for CAWDRDRGRVQYF. Combining the CDR3 with reference TRBV30 and TRBJ2-7 gives the whole variable domain SQTIHQWPATLVQPVGSPLSLECTVEGTSNPNLYWYRQAAGRGLQLLFYSVGIGQISSEVPQNLSASRPQDRQFILSSKKLLLSDSGFYLCAWDRDRGRVQYFGPGTRLTVT.

This clone came up a few times. The same CDR3 also results from other DNA sequences found in this sample. CDR3 bases: TGTGCCAGCAGCAGACTAGCGGGGGGCTACGAGCAGTACTTC. As protein: CASSRLAGGYEQYF. The gene calls are TRBV27 and TRBJ2-7, with 13 bases that match TRBD2. Per germline, CDR1 MNHEY and CDR2 SMNVEV (reference sequence). This CDR3 comprises 14 residues. Trimming at V came to 6 bases and at J to 3 bases, leaving 2 bases not matched to a gene.

The CDR3 coding sequence is TGTGCCAGCAACCACGACAGGCTCGAAGCTTTCTTT. This translates into CASNHDRLEAFF. V and J are TRBV28 and TRBJ1-1; maybe TRBD1 (6 bases). The CDR3 contains 12 residues. The germline V gene encodes CDR1 MDHEN and CDR2 SYDVKM. The V end was cut by 7 bases, the J end by 8 bases, with 14 bases between.

This clone was found a few times. The gene calls are TRBV18 and TRBJ2-7, with 11 bases identical to TRBD2. This CDR3 is 16 amino acids long. Per germline, CDR1 KGHSH and CDR2 LQKENI. The V and J ends lost 3 bases and 2 bases, in that order; junction bases with no gene match: 6. The CDR3 region is CASSPPGTSGTYEQYF. CDR3 sequence (DNA): TGTGCCAGCTCACCGCCCGGGACTAGCGGAACCTACGAGCAGTACTTC.

This chain links TRBV28 with TRBJ2-1, with 12 bases aligning to TRBD2. Trimming at V came to 4 bases and at J to 3 bases, leaving 7 bases not matched to a gene. There are 17 residues in the CDR3. Germline values: CDR1 MDHEN, CDR2 SYDVKM. The CDR3 protein is CASSSPLTSGGYNEQFF. CDR3 sequence (DNA): TGTGCCAGCAGTTCGCCATTGACTAGCGGGGGCTACAATGAGCAGTTCTTC.

The V call is TRBV19, the J call TRBJ1-5; 7 bases agree with TRBD1. This CDR3 has 15 residues. The germline CDR1 and CDR2 sequences are LNHDA and SQIVND (reference sequence). J lost 3 bases, V lost 4 bases, and 6 bases had no gene match. The CDR3 is CASSTRQGLNQPQHF. The CDR3 DNA reads as TGTGCCAGTAGTACCAGACAGGGACTCAATCAGCCCCAGCATTTT.

The gene calls are TRBV11-3 and TRBJ2-1, with a tentative D call TRBD1 (7 bases). CDR1 and CDR2 from the germline V gene are SGHNT and YENEEA. The CDR3 is 17 amino acids. Trimming shortened V by 1 base and J by 6 bases, and 19 bases separated the two germline ends. Here the CDR3 reads CASSLGGGGPGSNEQFF. Written as DNA, the CDR3 is TGTGCCAGCAGCTTAGGTGGAGGGGGCCCGGGGTCCAATGAGCAGTTCTTC.

The CDR3, as DNA: TGTGCCAGCAGCGCAGAAAACAGGGGACGCTACGAGCAGTACTTC. The encoded protein is CASSAENRGRYEQYF. This chain connects TRBV9 to TRBJ2-7; TRBD1 aligns across 7 bases. V lost 3 bases to trimming and J lost 3 bases; unmatched junction nucleotides: 9. CDR1 and CDR2 from the germline V gene are SGDLS and YYNGEE. The CDR3 runs to 15 residues.

In nucleotides, the CDR3 is TGTGCCAGCAGCGTAGACCCGGGACAGGGATTAGGGACAGATACGCAGTATTTT. It codes for CASSVDPGQGLGTDTQYF. The chain is built from TRBV9 and TRBJ2-3, with TRBD1 identical over 9 bases. The CDR3 extends over 18 amino acids. Germline CDR1 SGDLS, CDR2 YYNGEE. J lost 3 bases, V lost 0 bases, and 11 bases had no gene match.

The CDR3 reads CASSLEGLYPLNIQYF. For the CDR3, the DNA is TGTGCCAGCAGCTTAGAGGGCCTTTACCCCCTGAACATTCAGTACTTC. The V gene is TRBV11-2, the J gene TRBJ2-4; D remains ambiguous. CDR3 size: 16 residues. CDR1 and CDR2 from the germline V gene are SGHAT and FQNNGV. Trimming cost V 0 bases and J 7 bases, with 16 bases left between them.

In the case of this clone: The DNA is left out, because the CDR3 cannot be placed on it with certainty; the CDR3 is given as TCRdb lists it. The chain links TRBV12-1 to TRBJ2-5; TRBD2 is taken as the D call from the table, unchecked against the DNA. TRBV12-1 is noted as a pseudogene. The CDR3 spans 16 amino acids, including both terminal residues. CDR3 residues: CASSCRWGEGNYEQYF.

The chain links TRBV2 to TRBJ2-1, with TRBD2 matching 12 bases. The germline V gene encodes CDR1 SNHLY and CDR2 FYNNEI. The ends lost 7 bases at V and 5 bases at J; junction bases unmatched: 3. The CDR3 has 14 amino acids. CDR3 DNA sequence: TGTGCCAGCACGGGACTAGCGGGCCACAATGAGCAGTTCTTC. It specifies CASTGLAGHNEQFF.

This chain connects TRBV19 to TRBJ2-3; TRBD1 matches 9 bases. The germline CDR1 and CDR2 sequences are LNHDA and SQIVND (reference sequence). This CDR3 comprises 14 residues. Losses at the gene ends were 6 bases for V and 3 bases for J; bases not matched to a gene: 4. CDR3 in amino acids: CASRVQGATDTQYF. CDR3 DNA sequence: TGTGCCAGTAGAGTACAGGGGGCAACAGATACGCAGTATTTT.

This clone was observed a few times. The chain employs TRBV5-8 and TRBJ2-5; TRBD1 matches at 10 bases. Germline values: CDR1 SGHTS, CDR2 YDEGEE. The CDR3 length is 15 residues. Trimming removed 4 bases from V and 4 bases from J; junction bases left unmatched: 7. CDR3 in DNA: TGTGCCAGCAGCCGACGAGGACAGGGGGGAGAGACCCAGTACTTC. Its translation is CASSRRGQGGETQYF.

V usage is TRBV18 and J usage is TRBJ2-7; 7 bases map to TRBD1. V was clipped by 3 bases and J by 6 bases; unmatched bases: 20. The germline gives CDR1 KGHSH, CDR2 LQKENI. This CDR3 has 18 residues. The CDR3 loop is CASSPEQDRPLLLCEQYF. The CDR3 DNA sequence: TGTGCCAGCTCACCGGAACAGGACAGGCCCCTGCTTCTGTGCGAGCAGTACTTC.

This chain uses TRBV4-3 with TRBJ2-1; a possible D gene is TRBD2 (7 bases). CDR3 size: 16 residues. CDR1 LGHNA and CDR2 YSLEER come from the germline V gene. V lost 4 bases and J lost 3, with 16 bases in between. This chain's CDR3 is CASSLRGGGSYNEQFF. CDR3 in DNA: TGCGCCAGCAGCCTAAGGGGGGGTGGGAGCTACAATGAGCAGTTCTTC.

Here the CDR3 reads CASSRGQLLGGNQPQHF. CDR3 coding DNA: TGCGCCAGCAGCCGCGGACAGCTCCTTGGCGGCAATCAGCCCCAGCATTTT. The chain uses TRBV4-1 and TRBJ1-5; a weak D match, TRBD1 (6 bases). The germline V gene has CDR1 MGHRA and CDR2 YSYEKL. Deletions cut 4 bases from V and 2 bases from J, with 18 bases between. CDR3 size: 17 residues.

The V and J genes are TRBV18 and TRBJ2-6, with a weak D call TRBD1 (5 bases). CDR1 and CDR2 from the germline V gene are KGHSH and LQKENI. The CDR3 is made up of 18 amino acids. Trimming shortened V by 2 bases and J by 2 bases, and 16 bases separated the two germline ends. This CDR3 reads CASSPDRRGRTGANVLTF. CDR3 in DNA: TGTGCCAGCTCACCAGATCGAAGGGGCAGGACTGGGGCCAACGTCCTGACTTTC.

This clone was recorded only once. The J gene is TRBJ2-7, the V gene TRBV6-5; 10 positions match TRBD2. CDR1 MNHEY and CDR2 SVGAGI come from the germline V gene. The CDR3 has 16 amino acids. The J segment lost 5 bases and the V segment lost 0 bases, leaving 7 bases of the junction unmatched. Here the CDR3 reads CASSYSRAGGLDEQYF. The CDR3 DNA follows: TGTGCCAGCAGTTACTCGAGAGCGGGAGGGCTCGACGAGCAGTACTTC.

The genes are TRBV7-9 and TRBJ2-3; 7 nucleotides agree with TRBD1. The CDR3 loop spans 17 amino acids. The V gene's germline CDR1 is SEHNR and CDR2 FQNEAQ (reference sequence). V dropped 5 bases and J dropped 3; count of bases not matched to a gene: 14. CDR3 DNA sequence: TGTGCCAGCAGCCGATCAGCCGGGACAGAGCTAACAGATACGCAGTATTTT. Protein product: CASSRSAGTELTDTQYF.

This chain links TRBV5-6 with TRBJ2-3; D unclear. The CDR3 length is 14 residues. The germline gives CDR1 SGHDT, CDR2 YYEEEE. The germline V and J ends were trimmed by 0 bases and 3 bases, with 8 bases remaining between them. The chain's CDR3 is CASSLDSVTDTQYF. The CDR3 DNA reads TGTGCCAGCAGCTTGGACTCGGTAACAGATACGCAGTATTTT.

This sequence joins TRBV6-5 and TRBJ2-5, with 7 bases aligning to TRBD2. This CDR3 has 16 amino acids. Trimming took 4 bases from V and 4 from J; bases not matched to a gene: 12. CDR1 MNHEY and CDR2 SVGAGI come from the germline V gene. The CDR3 DNA reads as TGTGCCAGCAGTTCCAGCTACGGCGGGAGCGGAGAGACCCAGTACTTC. It yields the protein CASSSSYGGSGETQYF.

The V call is TRBV18, the J call TRBJ1-4, with D tentatively TRBD1 (5 bases). In germline, CDR1 is KGHSH, CDR2 LQKENI. V gave up 4 bases and J gave up 3 bases, with 18 bases separating them. This CDR3 is built from 17 residues. As DNA, the CDR3 is TGTGCCAGCTCACACGCGAATCAGGGTTTACCTAATGAAAAACTGTTTTTT. Its translation: CASSHANQGLPNEKLFF.